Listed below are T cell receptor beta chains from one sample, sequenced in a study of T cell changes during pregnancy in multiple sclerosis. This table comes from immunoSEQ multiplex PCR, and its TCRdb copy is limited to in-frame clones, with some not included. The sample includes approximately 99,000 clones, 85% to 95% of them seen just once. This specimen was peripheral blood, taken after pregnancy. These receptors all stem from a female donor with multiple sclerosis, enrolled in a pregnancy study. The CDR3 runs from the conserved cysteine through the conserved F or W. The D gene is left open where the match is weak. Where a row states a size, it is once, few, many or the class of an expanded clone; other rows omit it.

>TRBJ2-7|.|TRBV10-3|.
TGTGCCATCAGTCAGGTATCCACCTACGAGCAGTACTTC
CAISQVSTYEQYF
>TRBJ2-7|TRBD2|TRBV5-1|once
TGCGCCAGCAGCTTGGCTGCTAGCGGTTCCTACGAGCAGTACTTC
CASSLAASGSYEQYF
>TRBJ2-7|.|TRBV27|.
TGTGCCAGCAGTTTACGGGGAGAAGGGTACTTC
CASSLRGEGYF
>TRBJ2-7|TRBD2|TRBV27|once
TGTGCCAGCAGTTTATCCGCGTTAAGCGGGGACTACGAGCAGTACTTC
CASSLSALSGDYEQYF
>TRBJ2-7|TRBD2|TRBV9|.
TGTGCCAGCAGCATTAGCGGGAGGGGTGGGGTGGACGAGCAGTACTTC
CASSISGRGGVDEQYF
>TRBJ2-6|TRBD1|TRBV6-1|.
TGTGCCAGCACCTCAGGGAGACAGGGTCGTTTTTTC
CASTSGRQGRFF
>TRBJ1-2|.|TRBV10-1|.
TGCGCCAGCAGCCCGGACAGTATCTATGGCTACACCTTC
CASSPDSIYGYTF
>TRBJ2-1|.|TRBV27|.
TGTGCCAGCACTCCCCGGGAGGGACAGGGACTCAATGAGCAGTTCTTC
CASTPREGQGLNEQFF
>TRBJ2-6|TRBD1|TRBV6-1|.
TGTGCCGGCAGGACAGGGGGCTCTGGGGCCAACGTCCTGACTTTC
CAGRTGGSGANVLTF
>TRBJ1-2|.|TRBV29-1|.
TGCAGCGTTGTGGGGGGGGTAGCCTATGGCTACACCTTC
CSVVGGVAYGYTF
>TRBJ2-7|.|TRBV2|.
TGTGCCAGCAGTGATCCAACAGGGCTTACCTACGAGCAGTACTTC
CASSDPTGLTYEQYF
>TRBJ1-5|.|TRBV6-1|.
TGTGCCAGCACCCCAGTTAGCAATCAGCCCCAGCATTTT
CASTPVSNQPQHF
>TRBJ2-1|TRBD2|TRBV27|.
TGTGCCAGCAGTTTAGTGGGGACTAGCGGTTACAATGAGCAGTTCTTC
CASSLVGTSGYNEQFF
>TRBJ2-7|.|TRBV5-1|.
TGCGCCAGCAGCTTGGATGGGGCATTCTACGAGCAGTACTTC
CASSLDGAFYEQYF
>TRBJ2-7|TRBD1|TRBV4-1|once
TGCGCCAGCAGTGCATGGGACAGTTCGTCTGTCGAGCAGTACTTC
CASSAWDSSSVEQYF
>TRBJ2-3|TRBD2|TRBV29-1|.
TGCAGCGCCGGGCCTAGCGGGTTCACAGATACGCAGTATTTT
CSAGPSGFTDTQYF
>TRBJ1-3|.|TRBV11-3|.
TGTGCCAGCAGCCTAACAGGGTCTGGAAACACCATATATTTT
CASSLTGSGNTIYF
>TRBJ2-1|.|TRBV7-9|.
TGTGCCAGCAGCCCCACCGGCAGGGGCCATGAGCAGTTCTTC
CASSPTGRGHEQFF
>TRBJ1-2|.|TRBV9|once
TGTGCCAGCAGCCAGACCAGGGAGGCACATGGCTACACCTTC
CASSQTREAHGYTF
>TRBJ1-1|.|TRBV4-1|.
TGCGCCAGCAGCCAAGATGTACTCACTGAAGCTTTCTTT
CASSQDVLTEAFF
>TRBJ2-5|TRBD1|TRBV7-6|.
TGTGCCAGCAGCTTAGCGGGGACAGACCAAGAGACCCAGTACTTC
CASSLAGTDQETQYF
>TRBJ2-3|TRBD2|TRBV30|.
TGTGCCTGGAGTCTGGGACTAGCGGGGAGCACAGATACGCAGTATTTT
CAWSLGLAGSTDTQYF
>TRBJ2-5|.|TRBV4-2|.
TGTGCCAGCAGCCCGACTGAGAAAGGAGAGACCCAGTACTTC
CASSPTEKGETQYF
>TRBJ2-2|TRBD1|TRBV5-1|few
TGCGCCAGCAGCTTCCGACAGGGCAGTGTCGGGGAGCTGTTTTTT
CASSFRQGSVGELFF
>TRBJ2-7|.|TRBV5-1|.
TGCGCCAGCAGCTTGGGTTTCGACAGAGCCTACGAGCAGTACTTC
CASSLGFDRAYEQYF
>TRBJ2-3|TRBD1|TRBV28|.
TGTGCCAGCAGTTGGCGCCGGGACAGCTACACAGATACGCAGTATTTT
CASSWRRDSYTDTQYF
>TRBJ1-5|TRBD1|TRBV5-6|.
TGTGCCAGCAGCTTACTCACAGGGGGGGAAAGCAATCAGCCCCAGCATTTT
CASSLLTGGESNQPQHF
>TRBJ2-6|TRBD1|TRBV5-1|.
TGCGCCAGCAGCTACCAGGGGGCTGGGGCCAACGTCCTGACTTTC
CASSYQGAGANVLTF
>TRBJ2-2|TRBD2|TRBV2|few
TGTGCCAGCAGTGATCTTGTAGGGCTAGCGGGACCCGGGGAGCTGTTTTTT
CASSDLVGLAGPGELFF
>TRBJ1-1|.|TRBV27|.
TGTGCCAGCAGTCAAACCTCGGCAGGTATTACTGAAGCTTTCTTT
CASSQTSAGITEAFF
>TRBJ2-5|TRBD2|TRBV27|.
TGTGCCTCAGGGAGGGGAGAGACCCAGTACTTC
CASGRGETQYF
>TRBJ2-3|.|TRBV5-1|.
TGCGCCAGCAGCCTTGGACATTTGACAGATACGCAGTATTTT
CASSLGHLTDTQYF
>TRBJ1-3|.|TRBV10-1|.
TGCGCCAGCAGTGAGAGGAGCTCTGGAAACACCATATATTTT
CASSERSSGNTIYF
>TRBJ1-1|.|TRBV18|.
TGTGCCAGCTCAGCGCAGGGAAGGAACACTGAAGCTTTCTTT
CASSAQGRNTEAFF
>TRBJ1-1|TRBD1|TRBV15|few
TGTGCCACCAGCCGGACAGGGAAAGCTTTCTTT
CATSRTGKAFF
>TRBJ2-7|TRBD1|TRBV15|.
TGTGCCACCAGCAGGGCAGGGACAGGAGTGTCCTACGAGCAGTACTTC
CATSRAGTGVSYEQYF
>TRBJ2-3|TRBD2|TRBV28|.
TGTGCCAGCAGTTCCCCAGGGTCGAGCGGGAGCAGGGCAGATACGCAGTATTTT
CASSSPGSSGSRADTQYF
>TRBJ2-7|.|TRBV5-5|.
TGTGCCAGCAGCTTGGCTAGTTCCTACGAGCAGTACTTC
CASSLASSYEQYF